This TCR beta chain was recorded in a study of T cells after yellow fever vaccination. On the study more broadly: CD3, CD45RA, CCR7 and CD95 defined the sorted EM, EMRA, CM and Tscm memory subsets. SMART-Seq v4 Ultra Low Input served to prepare low-cell-number fractions.

Points from the study as a whole: The secondary response was weaker but peaked faster, day 5 versus 15. Among sorted memory subsets on day 0, almost all vaccine-responding clonotypes fell below detection.

In this sample, this clonotype turned up many times. TCRdb re-called the 5' RACE reads with MiXCR, one entry per CDR3 protein. This sample has 20,000 to 25,000 distinct CDR3 sequences; approximately 3.2% occur once, and the top ten carry approximately 0.96%. This clonotype was obtained from a man aged 18 to 29 who received the YFV17D yellow fever vaccine. The material was PBMCs, either bulk or a sorted T-cell subset (CD4+, CD8+, memory, or dextramer-sorted; not recorded which), obtained about 49 days after the first yellow fever vaccination.

The CDR3 DNA follows: TGTGCCAGCAGCCGAGATGGACTAGCGGGGAGGGGAAACATTCAGTACTTC. This sequence encodes CASSRDGLAGRGNIQYF. The rearrangement uses TRBV3-1 and TRBJ2-4; TRBD2 matches at 12 bases. J lost 6 bases, V lost 4 bases, and 10 bases had no gene match. CDR3 size: 17 residues. CDR1 and CDR2 (germline): LGHDT, YNNKEL (reference sequence).